Sequencing of this T cell receptor beta chain was carried out in a study of CD8 T cells in ankylosing spondylitis. This clonotype was seen ten or more times. TCRdb used MiXCR to reprocess the 5' RACE reads, holding one entry per CDR3 protein. The sample includes around 300,000 distinct CDR3 sequences, less than 25% seen only once; the top ten take about 3.7%. The germline V gene has CDR1 MNHEY and CDR2 SVGAGI. The CDR3 spans 16 residues. Trimming shortened V by 2 bases and J by 5 bases, and 13 bases separated the two germline ends. Source material: blood, either unsorted or a sorted T cell fraction (not recorded which). The origin of this receptor is a female donor with ankylosing spondylitis or in good health (not recorded which). V gene TRBV6-5 combines with J gene TRBJ2-6, with a possible D match to TRBD2 (6 bases). The CDR3 spells CASSYLQGGRANVLTF. The CDR3 nucleotides read TGTGCCAGCAGTTACCTCCAGGGCGGGAGGGCCAACGTCCTGACTTTC.